These T cell receptor beta chains were read from a single sample in a study of control samples from healthy donors and cancer patients. Generated by immunoSEQ multiplex PCR, the TCRdb table keeps only in-frame clones and is missing some. Here the sample spans some 140,000 clones, approximately 91% being singletons. Input material: blood. The receptors derive from a woman aged 25 to 45 in good health. The CDR3 runs from the conserved cysteine through the conserved F or W. Fields, in order: J gene, V gene, D gene, clone size, CDR3 protein, CDR3 DNA. D genes are given only for firm matches. Some rows have no size entry. The others give once, few or many, or a class for an expanded clone.

TRBJ2-1 | TRBV5-4 | TRBD2 | NA | CASSSQPGLVDEQFF | TGTGCCAGCAGCTCCCAGCCGGGACTAGTGGATGAGCAGTTCTTC
TRBJ1-5 | TRBV9 | NA | NA | CASGEGNQPQHF | TGTGCCAGCGGGGAGGGCAATCAGCCCCAGCATTTT
TRBJ2-3 | TRBV7-9 | NA | NA | CASSSTRADTQYF | TGTGCCAGCAGCTCGACCCGGGCAGATACGCAGTATTTT
TRBJ1-1 | TRBV18 | NA | NA | CASSSSQGTTEAFF | TGTGCCAGCTCATCCTCACAGGGTACCACTGAAGCTTTCTTT
TRBJ1-2 | TRBV4-2 | NA | NA | CASSQAYRVLDYGYTF | TGTGCCAGCAGCCAAGCTTACAGGGTGTTGGACTATGGCTACACCTTC
TRBJ1-2 | TRBV19 | TRBD1 | NA | CASSIVSTGGAEYGYTF | TGTGCCAGTAGTATAGTATCGACAGGGGGCGCAGAATATGGCTACACCTTC
TRBJ1-5 | TRBV30 | NA | NA | CAWNPGSSAQPQHF | TGTGCCTGGAACCCTGGGAGTTCTGCCCAGCCCCAGCATTTT
TRBJ2-5 | TRBV5-6 | NA | NA | CASSLGQGGETQYF | TGTGCCAGCAGCTTGGGGCAGGGTGGGGAGACCCAGTACTTC
TRBJ2-7 | TRBV6-1 | NA | NA | CASESSYEQYF | TGTGCCAGCGAAAGCTCCTACGAGCAGTACTTC
TRBJ2-7 | TRBV7-8 | TRBD2 | NA | CASSQVAGGVEQYF | TGTGCCAGCAGCCAGGTAGCGGGAGGCGTCGAGCAGTACTTC
TRBJ1-6 | TRBV23-1 | NA | NA | CASSSVPQVDSPLHF | TGCGCCAGCAGCTCGGTCCCCCAGGTTGATTCACCCCTCCACTTT
TRBJ1-3 | TRBV19 | NA | NA | CASSGAFGSVVSGNTIYF | TGTGCCAGTAGTGGGGCGTTCGGCAGCGTCGTCTCTGGAAACACCATATATTTT
TRBJ1-1 | TRBV2 | NA | NA | CASSEMGWRDTEAFF | TGTGCCAGCAGTGAAATGGGGTGGCGGGACACTGAAGCTTTCTTT
TRBJ1-6 | TRBV10-3 | NA | few | CAISIGGNSPLHF | TGTGCCATCAGTATCGGGGGGAATTCACCCCTCCACTTT
TRBJ2-5 | TRBV30 | TRBD1 | NA | CAWSRQGPREAQYF | TGTGCCTGGAGTAGACAGGGTCCACGTGAGGCCCAGTACTTC
TRBJ1-1 | TRBV10-2 | NA | NA | CASSEQPNYTEAFF | TGCGCCAGCAGTGAACAACCTAATTACACTGAAGCTTTCTTT
TRBJ2-7 | TRBV6-5 | TRBD1 | NA | CASSTTGGDEQYF | TGTGCCAGCAGCACTACAGGGGGAGACGAGCAGTACTTC
TRBJ2-2 | TRBV5-1 | NA | NA | CASSLARGTGELFF | TGCGCCAGCAGCTTGGCTAGGGGCACCGGGGAGCTGTTTTTT
TRBJ2-3 | TRBV5-1 | NA | NA | CASSLEGSGYTDTQYF | TGCGCCAGCAGCTTGGAGGGTAGCGGTTACACAGATACGCAGTATTTT
TRBJ1-1 | TRBV3-1/TRBV3-2 | NA | NA | CASSRGRTAFF | TGTGCCAGCAGCCGGGGGAGGACGGCTTTCTTT
TRBJ1-5 | TRBV29-1 | NA | NA | CSVTGGSGQPQHF | TGCAGTGTTACTGGGGGGAGCGGTCAGCCCCAGCATTTT
TRBJ1-5 | TRBV6-5 | NA | NA | CASTQEINQPQHF | TGTGCCAGCACCCAAGAAATTAATCAGCCCCAGCATTTT
TRBJ2-2 | TRBV5-1 | NA | few | CASSLVATVNTGELFF | TGCGCCAGCAGCTTGGTGGCGACGGTGAACACCGGGGAGCTGTTTTTT
TRBJ1-5 | TRBV5-6 | TRBD1 | NA | CASSWTGGDHQPQHF | TGTGCCAGCAGCTGGACAGGCGGGGACCATCAGCCCCAGCATTTT
TRBJ1-6 | TRBV5-6 | NA | NA | CASSLVGAGMDNSPLHF | TGTGCCAGCAGCTTGGTAGGTGCGGGGATGGATAATTCACCCCTCCACTTT
TRBJ1-5 | TRBV6-2/TRBV6-3 | NA | few | CASSPGVENQPQHF | TGTGCCAGCAGTCCAGGGGTCGAAAATCAGCCCCAGCATTTT
TRBJ1-5 | TRBV10-3 | NA | NA | CATWDTGNQPQHF | TGTGCCACCTGGGACACCGGCAATCAGCCCCAGCATTTT
TRBJ2-7 | TRBV7-6 | NA | NA | CASSLQGGGYEQYF | TGTGCCAGCAGCTTACAGGGAGGAGGCTACGAGCAGTACTTC
TRBJ1-6 | TRBV9 | NA | NA | CASSVEGNSPLHF | TGTGCCAGCAGCGTAGAGGGCAATTCACCCCTCCACTTT
TRBJ1-5 | TRBV24-1 | NA | NA | CATSDAGTPHEPQHF | TGTGCCACCAGTGATGCCGGGACACCTCATGAGCCCCAGCATTTT
TRBJ2-1 | TRBV6-4 | TRBD2 | NA | CASRPGTTNNEQFF | TGTGCCAGCAGACCTGGGACTACCAACAATGAGCAGTTCTTC
TRBJ2-7 | TRBV5-1 | NA | few | CASTQLQGEQYF | TGCGCCAGCACCCAACTCCAGGGCGAGCAGTACTTC
TRBJ2-5 | TRBV19 | TRBD1 | NA | CASSPPGQPLQETQYF | TGTGCCAGTAGTCCACCGGGACAGCCCCTCCAAGAGACCCAGTACTTC
TRBJ1-6 | TRBV4-1 | NA | NA | CASSQDLNSPLHF | TGCGCCAGCAGCCAGGACTTGAATTCACCCCTCCACTTT
TRBJ2-1 | TRBV11-2 | TRBD2 | NA | CASSFPLAGNYNEQFF | TGTGCCAGCAGCTTTCCGCTAGCGGGCAACTACAATGAGCAGTTCTTC
TRBJ2-3 | TRBV19 | TRBD2 | NA | CASSRLAGGRDTQYF | TGTGCCAGTAGTAGACTAGCGGGAGGACGGGACACGCAGTATTTT
TRBJ2-5 | TRBV29-1 | TRBD2 | NA | CSARRLAGPQETQYF | TGCAGCGCCCGGCGGCTAGCGGGGCCCCAAGAGACCCAGTACTTC